These 10 T cell receptor beta chains were all obtained from the same sample, sequenced in a study of Ad26.COV2.S vaccination and SARS-CoV-2 variants. Clones were read by immunoSEQ multiplex PCR, and TCRdb kept only the in-frame ones, dropping some. The table records some 460,000 clones, roughly 87% of them present only once. Treatment specified: over 15 received Ad26.COV2.S at low or high dose, single or two shots; about 5 received placebo; per-sample allocation not given. Samples analyzed were those drawn on day 63 after the first vaccine or placebo injection. The source was peripheral blood, collected in a trial of Ad26.COV2.S vaccine versus placebo. The source is a person aged 18 to 65 who received the Ad26.COV2.S COVID-19 vaccine or a placebo.

The chain employs TRBV30 and TRBJ2-7; D might be TRBD2 (5 bases). The ends were cut back, 5 bases at V and 0 bases at J, with 17 bases in the middle. Germline-derived CDR1 and CDR2 are GTSNPN and SVGIG (reference sequence). The CDR3 has 15 residues. The CDR3 DNA reads TGTGCCTGGGTCGGAGGCGGGCGGGCCTCCTACGAGCAGTACTTC. Translated: CAWVGGGRASYEQYF.

The rearrangement links TRBV29-1 to TRBJ2-1, with 9 bases matching TRBD2. Germline V lookup: CDR1 SQVTM, CDR2 ANQGSEA. Unmatched junction bases numbered 8, after V lost 6 bases and J lost 5 bases. The CDR3 is 14 residues long. This CDR3 is CSVTGTSTHNEQFF. The CDR3 DNA reads TGCAGCGTGACGGGGACTAGCACCCACAATGAGCAGTTCTTC.

J is TRBJ2-1 and V is TRBV3-1 (or the pseudogene TRBV3-2); 9 positions agree with TRBD2. Germline V gives CDR1 LGHDT, CDR2 YNNKEL (reference sequence). The trim removed 2 bases at V and 2 bases at J, leaving 4 bases unmatched. The CDR3 is made up of 16 amino acids. CDR3 amino acids: CASSQTSGRAYNEQFF. CDR3 in DNA: TGTGCCAGCAGCCAAACTAGCGGGCGGGCCTACAATGAGCAGTTCTTC.

The chain links TRBV7-9 to TRBJ2-7, with 12 bases fitting TRBD2. The CDR3 contains 17 residues. Trimming at V came to 1 base and at J to 4 bases, leaving 8 bases not matched to a gene. Germline V gene sequence: CDR1 SEHNR, CDR2 FQNEAQ (reference sequence). CDR3 amino acids: CASSLVVATSGSYEQYF. The CDR3 region has the DNA TGTGCCAGCAGCTTAGTGGTCGCGACTAGCGGGAGTTACGAGCAGTACTTC.

The V and J genes are TRBV27 and TRBJ2-2; D is unresolved. Germline lookup yields CDR1 MNHEY and CDR2 SMNVEV (reference sequence). V dropped 0 bases and J dropped 3 bases, with 14 bases sitting between them. The CDR3 has 17 amino acids. The CDR3 region is CASSLSTPVIYTGELFF. In DNA form, the CDR3 reads TGTGCCAGCAGTTTATCGACCCCGGTAATATACACCGGGGAGCTGTTTTTT.

V and J are TRBV5-1 and TRBJ2-5, with unresolved D. The CDR3 totals 13 residues. Trimming took 4 bases from V and 0 from J, leaving 7 bases between them. Germline values: CDR1 SGHRS, CDR2 YFSETQ. The CDR3 nucleotides are TGCGCCAGCAGCCCAGAGTACCAAGAGACCCAGTACTTC. Translating gives CASSPEYQETQYF. The full variable domain, completed using reference TRBV5-1 and TRBJ2-5, is KAGVTQTPRYLIKTRGQQVTLSCSPISGHRSVSWYQQTPGQGLQFLFEYFSETQRNKGNFPGRFSGRQFSNSRSEMNVSTLELGDSALYLCASSPEYQETQYFGPGTRLLVL.

The gene calls are TRBV18 and TRBJ2-1, with TRBD2 as a possible D gene (6 bases). V lost 2 bases and J lost 5, with 13 bases in between. Germline CDR1 is KGHSH and CDR2 is LQKENI. The CDR3 runs to 15 residues. The CDR3 is CASSPGLASNNEQFF. Here the CDR3 DNA reads TGTGCCAGCTCACCAGGCCTAGCGTCGAACAATGAGCAGTTCTTC. Variable domain in full (rest from reference TRBV18 and TRBJ2-1): NAGVMQNPRHLVRRRGQEARLRCSPMKGHSHVYWYRQLPEEGLKFMVYLQKENIIDESGMPKERFSAEFPKEGPSILRIQQVVRGDSAAYFCASSPGLASNNEQFFGPGTRLTVL.

The V and J genes are TRBV28 and TRBJ2-2; D might be TRBD2 (7 bases). The V gene's germline CDR1 is MDHEN and CDR2 SYDVKM. The V end lost 6 bases, the J end lost 4 bases, and 21 bases lay between the germline ends. CDR3 length: 17 amino acids. The CDR3 sequence: CASSHASAGASTGELFF. The CDR3 DNA reads as TGTGCCAGCAGCCATGCATCGGCGGGGGCTAGCACCGGGGAGCTGTTTTTT.

The rearrangement joins TRBV7-8 to TRBJ1-1; D remains ambiguous. From germline, CDR1 is SGHVS and CDR2 FQNEAQ. V lost 1 base and J 3 bases, leaving 9 bases between the germline ends. This CDR3 contains 14 residues. DNA for the CDR3: TGTGCCAGCAGCTTAGGCGGTTCGGACACTGAAGCTTTCTTT. Amino acids: CASSLGGSDTEAFF.

V gene TRBV3-1 (or the pseudogene TRBV3-2) combines with J gene TRBJ2-1, with 9 positions matching TRBD1. Germline CDR1 is LGHDT and CDR2 is YNNKEL (reference sequence). The junction had 8 bases not matched to a gene; V was cut back by 1 base and J by 10 bases. This CDR3 contains 15 residues. The CDR3 region is CASSQGPGQGREQFF. In DNA form, the CDR3 reads TGTGCCAGCAGCCAAGGTCCGGGACAGGGCAGGGAGCAGTTCTTC.